This TCR beta chain was identified during a study of T cell responses to AZD1222 COVID-19 vaccine. Per the germline V gene, CDR1 is SGHTA and CDR2 is FQGNSA. CDR3 size: 17 residues. V gave up 3 bases and J gave up 3 bases; unmatched junction bases: 14. The assay was immunoSEQ multiplex PCR, and TCRdb's table has in-frame clones only and misses some. The data contain about 100,000 clones, 80% to 90% of them seen just once; the ten biggest clones take up about a sixth. The input for sequencing was peripheral blood, taken on day 0 of AZD1222 vaccination. This TCR came from an adult in good health. The chain couples TRBV7-2 to TRBJ2-7; TRBD1 matches 7 bases. In DNA, the CDR3 is TGTGCCAGCAGCTTTGTGGGGTCGGGACAGAGATACTACGAGCAGTACTTC. It is translated as CASSFVGSGQRYYEQYF.